Sequencing of this T cell receptor beta chain was carried out in a study of blood T cells in healthy people across ages. Study-wide results and caveats: Possibly, changes in expanded clonotypes were confounded because donor CMV status was unknown.

There are a few counts of this clonotype. No antigen is known for it. A second roughly 7 to 11 cycle PCR used barcoded and J-beta primers. A single record per CDR3 protein comes from TCRdb applying MiXCR to the 5' RACE reads. The sample consists of more than 650,000 distinct CDR3 sequences, 20% to 25% of them appearing once. This CDR3 spans 17 amino acids. Per germline, CDR1 SGHNT and CDR2 YENEEA. With V trimmed by 4 bases and J by 2 bases, 11 bases remained unmatched. The rearrangement uses TRBV11-3 and TRBJ2-1; 7 positions match TRBD2. Sequencing used blood. The source of this sequence is an older man in good health. Written as DNA, the CDR3 is TGTGCCAGCAGCTCCCCCCAAGCGGGACTCGCCTACAATGAGCAGTTCTTC. It codes for CASSSPQAGLAYNEQFF.